The rows below give T cell receptor beta chains drawn from one sample of a study of blood T cell repertoires in COVID-19. Profiled with immunoSEQ multiplex PCR; TCRdb holds only in-frame clones, not every one. The sample holds a few hundred thousand clones, roughly 84% seen once. The sample was PBMCs or T cells enriched from blood (not recorded which). These receptors all stem from a woman in her 30s who had recovered from COVID-19. Each CDR3 is given with its conserved first and last residue. D genes are given only for firm matches. Some rows mark clone size as missing; the rest say once, few, many or name a class of expanded clone.

- TRBD1 TRBJ2-7 TRBV30 TGTGCCTGGAAGGACTGGACAGGGCCCTACGAGCAGTACTTC CAWKDWTGPYEQYF
- TRBD1 TRBJ1-2 TRBV5-8 TGTGCCAGCAGCGCGGACAGGGACGTGGTTGGCTACACCTTC CASSADRDVVGYTF
- TRBD2 TRBJ2-7 TRBV2 TGTGCCAGCATCCCTAGCGGGAGGGCTGAAACCTACGAGCAGTACTTC CASIPSGRAETYEQYF
few TRBD1 TRBJ2-7 TRBV10-1 TGCGCCAGCAGTGTCTCCAGGGGGCCCTACGAGCAGTACTTC CASSVSRGPYEQYF
- TRBD1 TRBJ2-5 TRBV25-1 TGTGCCAGCAGTAAAGACAGGGAGCTGGCAGAGACCCAGTACTTC CASSKDRELAETQYF
- - TRBJ1-6 TRBV6-2/TRBV6-3 TGTGCCAGCAGTTACCGGACAGAAAATTCACCCCTCCACTTT CASSYRTENSPLHF
- TRBD1 TRBJ2-1 TRBV18 TGTGCCAGCTCAACCGAAATTTACCGGGACAGGGGATACAATGAGCAGTTCTTC CASSTEIYRDRGYNEQFF
- TRBD2 TRBJ2-2 TRBV3-1/TRBV3-2 TGTGCCAGCAGCCTGAGCCTGTTAGCGGGAGGACTATACACCGGGGAGCTGTTTTTT CASSLSLLAGGLYTGELFF
few - TRBJ1-1 TRBV3-1/TRBV3-2 TGTGCCAGCAGCCAAGATAGAGGGGGCACTGAAGCTTTCTTT CASSQDRGGTEAFF
- TRBD2 TRBJ2-1 TRBV7-9 TGTGCCAGCAGCTTCAGGTGGCTAGCGGGGTACAATGAGCAGTTCTTC CASSFRWLAGYNEQFF
- TRBD1 TRBJ2-2 TRBV2 TGTGCCAGCGGGGACAGGGTTGGCACCGGGGAGCTGTTTTTT CASGDRVGTGELFF
- - TRBJ1-6 TRBV2 TGTGCCAGCGCGGGGACGGGTAATTCACCCCTCCACTTT CASAGTGNSPLHF
- - TRBJ2-1 TRBV19 TGTGCCAGTAGTATAGGGGGCTACGTGAATGAGCAGTTCTTC CASSIGGYVNEQFF
many - TRBJ2-7 TRBV30 TGTGCCTGGAGTGTATCATTTCGGGGGAACGCCTACGAGCAGTACTTC CAWSVSFRGNAYEQYF
- - TRBJ1-2 TRBV7-3 TGTGCCAGCAGCCCCGGGGGGGCCTCCTATGGCTACACCTTC CASSPGGASYGYTF
- - TRBJ1-2 TRBV2 TGTGCCAGCAGTGAGACAAATTATGGCTACACCTTC CASSETNYGYTF
- TRBD1 TRBJ1-4 TRBV5-4 TGTGCCAGCAGCGCTAACAGGGGACCTAATGAAAAACTGTTTTTT CASSANRGPNEKLFF
- TRBD1 TRBJ2-3 TRBV7-6 TGTGCCAGCAGCTTCTCGGACAGGGCCACAGATACGCAGTATTTT CASSFSDRATDTQYF
- - TRBJ2-6 TRBV7-2 TGTGCCAGCAGTGCAGACGGACAGCCACGAAGCTCTGGGGCCAACGTCCTGACTTTC CASSADGQPRSSGANVLTF
- TRBD1 TRBJ2-5 TRBV4-2 TGTGCCAGCAGCCGGGACAGGGGCGAAGGGGAGACCCAGTACTTC CASSRDRGEGETQYF
- TRBD2 TRBJ2-5 TRBV5-8 TGTGCCAGCAGCCAAACTGCGGGAGGGGGACAAGAGACCCAGTACTTC CASSQTAGGGQETQYF
few - TRBJ1-1 TRBV29-1 TGCAGCGTTCAACAGGGATGGGGCATGATGAACACTGAAGCTTTCTTT CSVQQGWGMMNTEAFF
- - TRBJ1-1 TRBV2 TGTGCCAGCACCTTAGATGGGAGCACTGAAGCTTTCTTT CASTLDGSTEAFF
- TRBD2 TRBJ2-7 TRBV28 TGTGCCAGCAGAGGGAGGGAATCCTACGAGCAGTACTTC CASRGRESYEQYF
- - TRBJ2-1 TRBV6-5 TGTGCCAGCAGTTACTCGTCATCTAGCATCGATCCTGAGCAGTTCTTC CASSYSSSSIDPEQFF
- TRBD2 TRBJ2-1 TRBV6-5 TGTGCCAGCGGACTCCTAGCGGGAAATGAGCAGTTCTTC CASGLLAGNEQFF
- TRBD1 TRBJ1-1 TRBV4-1 TGCGCCAGCAGCCTGGGCAGGGGGCGCGGAACTGAAGCTTTCTTT CASSLGRGRGTEAFF
- - TRBJ2-2 TRBV5-1 TGCGCCAGCAGTAGCACAGGCGGTAGGGAGCTGTTTTTT CASSSTGGRELFF